The text below deals with one T cell receptor (beta chain). This entry comes from a study of T cell changes during pregnancy in multiple sclerosis. This CDR3 spans 15 amino acids. Trimming stripped 1 base from V and 2 bases from J, with 11 bases between. Germline V CDR1 and CDR2: MNHEY, SVGAGI. Clones were sequenced by immunoSEQ multiplex PCR, and TCRdb holds only the in-frame ones, with some missing. The table lists around 100,000 clones, approximately 90% of them singletons. Sample: peripheral blood, taken after pregnancy. The clonotype was recovered from a female donor with multiple sclerosis, enrolled in a pregnancy study. The chain employs TRBV6-5 and TRBJ2-5; no reliable D call. The CDR3 DNA is TGTGCCAGCAGTTACTTGAGAGGTCTTCAAGAGACCCAGTACTTC. Protein product: CASSYLRGLQETQYF.